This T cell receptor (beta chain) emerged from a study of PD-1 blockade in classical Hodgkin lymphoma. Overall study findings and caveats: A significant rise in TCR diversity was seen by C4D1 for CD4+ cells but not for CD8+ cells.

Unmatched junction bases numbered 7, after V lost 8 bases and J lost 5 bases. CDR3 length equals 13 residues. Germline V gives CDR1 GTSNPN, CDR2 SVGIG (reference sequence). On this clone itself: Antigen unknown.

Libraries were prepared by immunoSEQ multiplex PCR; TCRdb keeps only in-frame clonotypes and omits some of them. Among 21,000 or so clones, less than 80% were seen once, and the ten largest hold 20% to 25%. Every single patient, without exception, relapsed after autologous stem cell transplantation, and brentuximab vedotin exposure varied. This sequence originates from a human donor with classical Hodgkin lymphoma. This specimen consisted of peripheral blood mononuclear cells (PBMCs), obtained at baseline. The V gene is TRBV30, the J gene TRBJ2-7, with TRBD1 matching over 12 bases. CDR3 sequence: CALRDRGRDEQYF. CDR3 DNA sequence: TGTGCCCTGCGGGACAGGGGGCGAGACGAGCAGTACTTC.